Listed below are T cell receptor beta chains from one sample, sequenced in a study of regulatory T cells in long-lasting Graves disease. TCRdb processed the multiplex PCR reads anew with MiXCR; each CDR3 protein has one entry. The data show a few hundred thousand distinct CDR3 sequences, approximately 25% seen once. The sample here was peripheral blood mononuclear cells (PBMCs), taken when the disease was refractory, from a patient treated with antithyroid drugs. These receptors originate from a woman aged 40 to 55 with Graves disease. Both conserved end residues are part of each CDR3. The order of the fields is CDR3 length, D gene, J gene, V gene, clone size, CDR3 protein, CDR3 DNA. The D gene is left open where the match is weak. Where a row states a size, it is once, few, many or the class of an expanded clone; other rows omit it.

length: 12
D: NA
J: TRBJ2-7
V: TRBV10-2
size: once
CDR3: CASTNGSYEQYF
DNA: TGCGCCAGCACCAACGGGAGCTACGAGCAGTACTTC

length: 13
D: TRBD1
J: TRBJ2-7
V: TRBV6-1
size: many
CDR3: CASRQDRGYEQYF
DNA: TGTGCCAGCAGGCAAGACAGGGGGTACGAGCAGTACTTC

length: 13
D: NA
J: TRBJ1-1
V: TRBV2
size: many
CDR3: CASSEAEGVGAFF
DNA: TGTGCCAGCAGTGAAGCTGAGGGGGTGGGAGCTTTCTTT

length: 14
D: NA
J: TRBJ2-7
V: TRBV25-1
size: NA
CDR3: CASRPWGDSYEQYF
DNA: TGTGCCAGCAGACCCTGGGGGGACTCCTACGAGCAGTACTTC

length: 14
D: TRBD2
J: TRBJ2-5
V: TRBV7-2
size: many
CDR3: CASSRILAEETQYF
DNA: TGTGCCAGCAGCCGAATACTAGCGGAAGAGACCCAGTACTTC

length: 14
D: TRBD2
J: TRBJ2-7
V: TRBV27
size: few
CDR3: CASSFASGRYEQYF
DNA: TGTGCCAGCAGTTTTGCTAGCGGGAGGTACGAGCAGTACTTC

length: 12
D: NA
J: TRBJ1-2
V: TRBV24-1
size: many
CDR3: CATSDSGQSLIF
DNA: TGTGCCACCAGTGATTCCGGACAGTCTCTCATATTC

length: 17
D: NA
J: TRBJ2-7
V: TRBV6-1
size: few
CDR3: CASSTPRGVGGCNEQYF
DNA: TGTGCCAGCAGTACTCCACGTGGGGTCGGGGGTTGTAACGAGCAGTACTTC

length: 16
D: NA
J: TRBJ2-7
V: TRBV7-8
size: few
CDR3: CASSPKGGRSFYEQYF
DNA: TGTGCCAGCAGCCCAAAGGGTGGGAGAAGTTTCTACGAGCAGTACTTC

length: 16
D: TRBD1
J: TRBJ1-2
V: TRBV28
size: many
CDR3: CASSEISIGTDYGYTF
DNA: TGTGCCAGCAGTGAGATATCTATCGGGACAGACTATGGCTACACCTTC